These 2 T cell receptor beta chains were sequenced from one sample in a study of T cell responses to AZD1222 COVID-19 vaccine. The repertoire was sequenced with immunoSEQ multiplex PCR; TCRdb's copy has only in-frame clones and lacks some. The sample lists approximately 180,000 clones; about nine tenths were seen once. The specimen was peripheral blood, collected on day 0 of AZD1222 vaccination. These receptors were taken from an adult in good health.

Here the CDR3 DNA reads TGTGCCAGCAGCTTTGGGAACTACGAGCAGTACTTC. This codes for CASSFGNYEQYF. The chain uses TRBV5-4 and TRBJ2-7; D ambiguous. The CDR3 consists of 12 residues. Germline values: CDR1 SGHNT, CDR2 YYREEE (reference sequence). Between the trimmed V and J ends, which lost 2 bases and 3 bases, there was a span of 6 bases.

This clone was observed a handful of times. The CDR3 sequence: CATSERTGGSYGYTF. The CDR3 bases are TGTGCCACCAGTGAAAGGACAGGGGGCAGCTATGGCTACACCTTC. The chain is built from TRBV24-1 and TRBJ1-2, with TRBD1 identical over 11 bases. V dropped 4 bases and J dropped 4; count of bases not matched to a gene: 4. CDR3 size: 15 residues. CDR1 is KGHDR and CDR2 is SFDVKD in the germline V gene.